This T cell receptor beta chain originates from a study of OX40 agonist ivuxolimab in advanced cancers. Study-wide context: There were three patients with partial responses, one having hepatocellular carcinoma and two cutaneous melanoma.

As for this clone: Its target is not known.

The V segment lost 3 bases and the J segment 8 bases; nucleotides outside the gene matches: 8. The CDR3 consists of 16 residues. Germline assignment: CDR1 MNHNS and CDR2 SASEGT. Broader study findings: Low clonal expansion, among the lowest seen, marked partial responders at 0.1-3.0 mg/kg. Antigen targets of the expanded peripheral T cells went undetermined.

Generated by immunoSEQ multiplex PCR, the TCRdb table keeps only in-frame clones and is missing some. The table lists 30,000 or so clones, around 88% of them singletons. The sequencing here drew on CD4+ or CD8+ T cells sorted from blood, taken in a trial of the OX40 agonist ivuxolimab. The receptor comes from an adult with an advanced solid tumor such as melanoma, head and neck, liver or kidney cancer. This sequence joins TRBV6-1 and TRBJ2-1; 12 positions agree with TRBD2. CDR3 DNA sequence: TGTGCCAGCAGTGACAGTCGACTAGCGGGAGCCCATGAGCAGTTCTTC. It translates to CASSDSRLAGAHEQFF.